These T cell receptor beta chains were read from a single sample in a study of regulatory T cells in long-lasting Graves disease. MiXCR, applied by TCRdb to the multiplex PCR reads, yields one record per CDR3 protein. The data show some 300,000 distinct CDR3 sequences, with roughly 21% seen just once and 45% to 70% held by the top ten. The sequenced sample was peripheral blood mononuclear cells (PBMCs), obtained when the disease was refractory, from a patient treated with antithyroid drugs. The receptors were gathered from a female donor with Graves disease. Both conserved end residues are part of each CDR3. Size is omitted from some rows. Given values are once, few, many or a class for expanded clones.

v_call	clone_size	j_call	cdr3_aa
TRBV29-1	NA	TRBJ1-1	CSVLTGDTEAFF
TRBV4-3	few	TRBJ2-5	CASSQDLSIGGGRFAVGPQYF
TRBV13	few	TRBJ1-5	CASSPGRVTQPQHF
TRBV6-1	many	TRBJ2-7	CASKAGGGYEQYF
TRBV3-1	NA	TRBJ1-2	CASSRVGAAGRYTF
TRBV2	many	TRBJ1-6	CASSAQTGFYSPLHF
TRBV2	many	TRBJ2-5	CASSRTSWETQYF
TRBV7-6	NA	TRBJ2-1	CASSLSLAGFNEQFF
TRBV18	few	TRBJ1-1	CASSPITGTGVTEAFF
TRBV28	many	TRBJ1-2	CASKIQGNYGYTF
TRBV28	many	TRBJ2-7	CASRPPSTGLGEQYF
TRBV20-1	once	TRBJ2-2	CSARDFVTGELFF
TRBV10-3	NA	TRBJ1-1	CAVSDRGPEAFF
TRBV6-2/TRBV6-3	many	TRBJ1-2	CASSYHNSGTGYYGYTF
TRBV5-1	many	TRBJ1-2	CASSLGQGQGYTF
TRBV6-2/TRBV6-3	few	TRBJ2-5	CASSYSLSGALKETQYF
TRBV2	NA	TRBJ2-7	CASSVYGGQGTFSYEQYF
TRBV30	few	TRBJ1-1	CAWTIGGMNTEAFF
TRBV20-1	NA	TRBJ2-7	CSARAGLVGEQYF
TRBV6-1	few	TRBJ2-7	CASGGGQGISF